This T cell receptor beta chain was documented in a study of blood T cell repertoires in COVID-19. Study overall: Italy, Spain and the United States were the sources of the convalescent and acute COVID-19 samples. T cells, B-cell-depleted T cells, or PBMCs provided the cDNA or gDNA that served as material.

Per the original methods: Scientists estimated how many nucleated cells there were by amplifying reference gene primers. Libraries were prepared by immunoSEQ multiplex PCR; TCRdb keeps only in-frame clonotypes and omits some of them. V, J and clone size are those of that table, while D and trimming were read from the DNA. The data contain about 59,000 clones, 73% of them singletons. The receptor was isolated from a woman in her fifties or sixties with active or convalescent COVID-19. Sequencing was carried out using peripheral blood.

The CDR3 sequence: CASSQGRGQEQFF. The CDR3 region has the DNA TGTGCCAGCAGCCAAGGCAGGGGGCAAGAGCAGTTCTTC. This chain uses TRBV3-1 (or the pseudogene TRBV3-2) with TRBJ2-1; 8 bases fit TRBD1. The V and J ends lost 1 base and 10 bases, in that order; junction bases with no gene match: 3. The CDR3 loop spans 13 amino acids. The germline CDR1 and CDR2 sequences are LGHDT and YNNKEL (reference sequence).